These 18 T cell receptor beta chains share one sample of origin, sequenced in a study of T cells in women clearing cervical HPV infection. The assay was immunoSEQ multiplex PCR, and TCRdb's table has in-frame clones only and misses some. The repertoire table contains over 30,000 clones. Sequencing used blood buffy coat. The receptors stem from a woman between 18 and 70 years old with a cervical HPV16 infection that either progressed to CIN3+ or cleared (not recorded which).

Concerning this clone itself: The read gets to within 3 residues of the CDR3 end, and the germline J gene fills in the rest. V and J are TRBV2 and TRBJ2-5; 7 nucleotides align to TRBD1. In germline, CDR1 is SNHLY, CDR2 FYNNEI. This CDR3 comprises 15 residues. The ends lost 5 bases at V and 5 bases at J; junction bases unmatched: 11. The CDR3 sequence is CASSLGGPVGETQYF. The CDR3 bases that were read are TGTGCCAGCAGTCTAGGGGGCCCGGTAGGGGAGACC.

Notes on this clone: The read ends 3 residues shy of where the CDR3 ends; the end is completed using the germline J gene. This chain connects TRBV7-2 to TRBJ2-7; 9 positions agree with TRBD1. The CDR3 length is 15 residues. Germline V gives CDR1 SGHTA, CDR2 FQGNSA. The V and J ends lost 2 bases and 4 bases, in that order; junction bases with no gene match: 6. CDR3 in amino acids: CASSLPPGQGYEQYF. The DNA read from the CDR3 is TGTGCCAGCAGCTTACCCCCGGGACAGGGATACGAG.

Of note for this clone: Coverage ceases 3 residues before the CDR3 finishes, and the germline J gene fills in the end. V is TRBV5-1 and J is TRBJ1-1, with 11 bases aligning to TRBD1. This CDR3 contains 17 residues. CDR1 is SGHRS, CDR2 YFSETQ, per germline. Losses at the gene ends were 5 bases for V and 5 bases for J; bases not matched to a gene: 14. The covered CDR3 bases are TGCGCCAGCAGGGTTCGGACAGGGGGCGCTGCCTTGACTGAA. It is translated as CASRVRTGGAALTE. The full-length CDR3 reads as CASRVRTGGAALTEAFF.

CDR3 protein: CASSPPVTLETQYF. The sequenced CDR3 bases are TGTGCCAGCTCACCCCCTGTGACTTTGGAGACC. J is TRBJ2-5 and V is TRBV18; D unclear. The read is 3 residues too short to cover the CDR3 end, so that end is filled in from the germline J gene. V lost 3 bases and J lost 5, with 13 bases in between. The CDR3 is 14 residues long. Per the germline V gene, CDR1 is KGHSH and CDR2 is LQKENI.

Comment on this clone: The observed sequence ends 3 residues before the CDR3 terminus, with the missing tail filled in from the germline J gene. The chain combines TRBV18 with TRBJ2-5, with 10 bases that match TRBD1. The germline gives CDR1 KGHSH, CDR2 LQKENI. The CDR3 sequence is 16 residues long. Losses at the gene ends were 4 bases for V and 0 bases for J; bases not matched to a gene: 5. The part of the CDR3 DNA that was read is TGTGCCAGCTCACTTAGGACAGGGGGTAACCAAGAGACC. It is translated as CASSLRTGGNQET. In full, the CDR3 reads CASSLRTGGNQETQYF. Based on the CDR3 plus reference TRBV18 and TRBJ2-5, the full variable domain is NAGVMQNPRHLVRRRGQEARLRCSPMKGHSHVYWYRQLPEEGLKFMVYLQKENIIDESGMPKERFSAEFPKEGPSILRIQQVVRGDSAAYFCASSLRTGGNQETQYFGPGTRLLVL.

With regard to this clone: From the germline J gene comes the end of the CDR3, since the read stops 3 residues before it. The V call is TRBV28, the J call TRBJ2-7, with D possibly being TRBD1 (6 bases). The CDR3 sequence is 14 residues long. The germline gives CDR1 MDHEN, CDR2 SYDVKM. Trimming stripped 3 bases from V and 4 bases from J, with 13 bases between. Here the CDR3 reads CASSFGTGPYEQYF. The covered CDR3 bases are TGTGCCAGCAGTTTTGGCACAGGGCCATACGAG.

Concerning this clone itself: Sequencing ends 3 residues short of the CDR3 end; the germline J gene provides the rest. The chain couples TRBV30 to TRBJ1-5; TRBD1 matches at 8 bases. The CDR3 totals 18 residues. Losses at the gene ends were 2 bases for V and 2 bases for J; bases not matched to a gene: 14. In germline, CDR1 is GTSNPN, CDR2 SVGIG (reference sequence). The sequenced CDR3 bases are TGTGCCTGGAGTAGGGCGGCAGGGGGCCGTGTCGGCAATCAGCCC. Encoded protein: CAWSRAAGGRVGNQP. In full, the CDR3 is CAWSRAAGGRVGNQPQHF.

To note about this clone: The read gets to within 3 residues of the CDR3 end, and the germline J gene fills in the rest. The chain joins TRBV19 to TRBJ2-7; tentative D call: TRBD1 (6 bases). Germline CDR1 LNHDA, CDR2 SQIVND (reference sequence). V dropped 5 bases and J dropped 5 bases, with 19 bases sitting between them. CDR3 length: 15 amino acids. CDR3 region: CASSAVHRAGDEQYF. The DNA read from the CDR3 is TGTGCCAGTAGTGCAGTTCACAGGGCGGGCGACGAG.

Notes on this clone: The CDR3 goes on 3 residues after the read ends, and that part is filled in from the germline J gene. The chain carries TRBV28 and TRBJ2-4; 7 nucleotides line up with TRBD1. This CDR3 has 17 residues. Germline V gene sequence: CDR1 MDHEN, CDR2 SYDVKM. V was clipped by 5 bases and J by 1 base; unmatched bases: 11. The CDR3 here is CASSPRQGSGAKNIQYF. The sequenced part of the CDR3 DNA is TGTGCCAGCAGTCCACGACAGGGAAGTGGGGCCAAAAACATT.

Notes on this clone: Read sequence stops 3 residues before the CDR3 end, and the germline J gene provides the missing end. The V and J genes are TRBV11-2 and TRBJ1-3; tentatively, D is TRBD1 (6 bases). The CDR3 spans 13 residues. CDR1 and CDR2 (germline): SGHAT, FQNNGV. With 5 bases removed from V and 7 bases from J, the gap between germline ends came to 12 bases. This CDR3 reads CASSTDRSNTIYF. The covered CDR3 bases are TGTGCCAGCAGCACCGACAGGTCTAACACC.

As regards this clone: Read coverage stops 3 residues before the CDR3 terminus; the germline J gene supplies the remainder. The chain recombines TRBV6-2 or TRBV6-3 with TRBJ2-1, with 7 bases that match TRBD1. This CDR3 is 15 amino acids long. Trimming removed 6 bases from V and 1 base from J; junction bases left unmatched: 6. Looked up from germline, CDR1 is MNHEY and CDR2 is SVGEGT. CDR3 sequence: CASSDREFSYNEQFF. CDR3 DNA (partial): TGTGCCAGCAGCGACAGGGAATTTTCCTACAATGAG.

As regards this clone: The read halts 3 residues ahead of the CDR3 end, with the missing end drawn from the germline J gene. This chain connects TRBV20-1 to TRBJ2-7; 14 bases fit TRBD2. Trimming at V came to 6 bases and at J to 2 bases, leaving 6 bases not matched to a gene. Germline values: CDR1 DFQATT, CDR2 SNEGSKA (reference sequence). This CDR3 is built from 15 residues. The part of the CDR3 DNA that was read is TGCAGTGCCAAAGGGACTAGCGGGAGAACCTACGAG. Translated, it gives CSAKGTSGRTYE. In full, the CDR3 reads CSAKGTSGRTYEQYF.

Note on this clone: From the germline J gene comes the end of the CDR3, since the read stops 3 residues before it. The chain combines TRBV6-1 with TRBJ1-2; D is possibly TRBD1 (5 bases). The V gene's germline CDR1 is MNHNS and CDR2 SASEGT. The CDR3 runs 15 residues. Trimming took off 4 bases at V and 2 bases at J, with 14 bases between the two ends. The CDR3 bases that were read are TGTGCCAGCAGTGTAGACAGCATGGGAAACTATGGC. This sequence encodes CASSVDSMGNYG. The full CDR3 protein is CASSVDSMGNYGYTF.

Comments on this clone: Read sequence stops 3 residues before the CDR3 end, and the germline J gene provides the missing end. V usage is TRBV16 and J usage is TRBJ1-1; 10 bases line up with TRBD1. V lost 1 base, J lost 5 bases, and 4 bases stayed unmatched. The CDR3 has 15 residues. Germline V CDR1 and CDR2: KGHSY, FQNENV. CDR3 bases read: TGTGCCAGCAGCCAATTTCTGGGACAGGGGACTGAA. Protein product: CASSQFLGQGTE. The whole CDR3 region reads CASSQFLGQGTEAFF.

In regard to this clone: The CDR3 goes on 3 residues after the read ends, and that part is filled in from the germline J gene. V and J are TRBV20-1 and TRBJ2-7, with a tentative D call TRBD2 (5 bases). The CDR3 loop spans 13 amino acids. Germline-derived CDR1 and CDR2 are DFQATT and SNEGSKA (reference sequence). The V gene lost 0 bases and the J gene lost 6 bases, with 12 bases spanning the gap. Partial CDR3 DNA: TGCAGTGCTAGAGATCGTTGGACTCCCGAG. Protein product: CSARDRWTPE. The CDR3, in full, reads CSARDRWTPEQYF.

In the case of this clone: The read ends 3 residues early relative to the CDR3; the germline J gene fills the gap. V is TRBV20-1 and J is TRBJ1-5, with a possible D match to TRBD1 (5 bases). V was pared by 5 bases and J by 6 bases, with 14 bases between. The CDR3 consists of 13 residues. Germline values: CDR1 DFQATT, CDR2 SNEGSKA (reference sequence). The CDR3 DNA, read in part, is TGCAGTGCTGCCTGGGGCCGAAGTCAGCCC. This sequence encodes CSAAWGRSQP. The entire CDR3 reads CSAAWGRSQPQHF.

Comments on this clone: The read halts 3 residues ahead of the CDR3 end, with the missing end drawn from the germline J gene. The gene calls are TRBV7-9 and TRBJ1-2; unclear D gene. The CDR3 runs to 14 residues. Germline V gene lookup returns CDR1 SEHNR and CDR2 FQNEAQ (reference sequence). CDR3 amino acids: CASSLARRADTYTF. The DNA read from the CDR3 is TGTGCCAGCAGCTTAGCAAGGAGGGCAGATACC.

As concerns this clone: The read ends 3 residues shy of where the CDR3 ends; the end is completed using the germline J gene. V gene TRBV7-2 combines with J gene TRBJ1-1, with TRBD1 matching over 9 bases. The trim removed 5 bases at V and 7 bases at J, leaving 11 bases unmatched. This CDR3 comprises 15 residues. The germline CDR1 and CDR2 sequences are SGHTA and FQGNSA. The DNA read from the CDR3 is TGTGCCAGCAGCGAGAATACAGGGGGCGCGGGTGAA. Its translation is CASSENTGGAGE. The whole CDR3 protein is CASSENTGGAGEAFF. Combining the CDR3 with reference TRBV7-2 and TRBJ1-1 gives the whole variable domain GAGVSQSPSNKVTEKGKDVELRCDPISGHTALYWYRQSLGQGLEFLIYFQGNSAPDKSGLPSDRFSAERTGGSVSTLTIQRTQQEDSAVYLCASSENTGGAGEAFFGQGTRLTVV.